This TCR beta chain was captured by sequencing in a study of cytomegalovirus exposure and HLA in healthy donors. Study overall: HLA-typed donors contributed 80 million or so unique TCRs, which were held in an early data release. Broader study findings: An analysis that came later showed most CMV-associated TCR beta chains appearing HLA-restricted. In a later analysis, donors in an Asian-associated ancestry cluster reportedly had fewer N-insertions in productive TCRs than the cohort mean.

A multiplex PCR was run with 60 Vbeta primers and 13 Jbeta primers. TCRdb's copy holds only in-frame clones and misses some; the assay was immunoSEQ multiplex PCR. The sample consists of fewer than 130,000 clones, over 60% of them appearing once. The donors comprised healthy bone marrow donors. Notes on this clone: The target antigen is unknown.

The CDR3 has 15 amino acids. Germline V gene lookup returns CDR1 SGHDT and CDR2 YYEEEE. J was trimmed by 6 bases and V by 4 bases; bases with no gene match: 11. This chain joins TRBV5-6 and TRBJ1-2, with 8 bases matching TRBD1. The TCR originated in an older woman in good health and CMV-seropositive. Sequencing was done on a sample of PBMCs. The CDR3 loop is CASSPSVQGVHGYTF. DNA of the CDR3: TGTGCCAGCAGCCCCTCGGTACAGGGGGTGCATGGCTACACCTTC.